Shown below are 18 T cell receptor beta chains from a single sample sequenced in a study of T cell responses to AZD1222 COVID-19 vaccine. Clones were read by immunoSEQ multiplex PCR, and TCRdb kept only the in-frame ones, dropping some. The sample yields more than 250,000 clones, 80% to 95% seen once. The source was peripheral blood, collected on day 0 of AZD1222 vaccination. Receptors were obtained from an adult in good health.

In this sample, this clone turned up once. V is TRBV7-9 and J is TRBJ1-5, with D possibly matching TRBD1 (5 bases). V was trimmed by 2 bases and J by 1 base, leaving 9 bases between them. CDR3 length equals 15 residues. Per the germline V gene, CDR1 is SEHNR and CDR2 is FQNEAQ (reference sequence). DNA of the CDR3: TGTGCCAGCAGCTTACGTGGGGGAAGCAATCAGCCCCAGCATTTT. Translation gives CASSLRGGSNQPQHF.

J is TRBJ2-5 and V is TRBV27, with 7 bases fitting TRBD1. Germline V gene lookup returns CDR1 MNHEY and CDR2 SMNVEV (reference sequence). The CDR3 runs to 15 residues. V trimming: 6 bases; J trimming: 2 bases; junction bases outside the gene matches: 9. Here the CDR3 reads CASRRQGWGQETQYF. As DNA, the CDR3 is TGTGCCAGCAGACGACAGGGTTGGGGGCAAGAGACCCAGTACTTC.

The chain is built from TRBV28 and TRBJ1-1; no definite D call. Germline loops: CDR1 MDHEN, CDR2 SYDVKM. V was shortened by 2 bases and J by 1 base, with 8 bases between the two germline ends. The CDR3 runs 14 residues. CDR3 sequence reads: CASSLAFANTEAFF. The CDR3 DNA reads as TGTGCCAGCAGTTTAGCCTTTGCGAACACTGAAGCTTTCTTT. Drawing the rest from reference TRBV28 and TRBJ1-1, the complete variable domain is DVKVTQSSRYLVKRTGEKVFLECVQDMDHENMFWYRQDPGLGLRLIYFSYDVKMKEKGDIPEGYSVSREKKERFSLILESASTNQTSMYLCASSLAFANTEAFFGQGTRLTVV.

This clone was observed once. The rearrangement links TRBV7-2 to TRBJ2-7; tentative D call: TRBD1 (6 bases). The germline CDR1 and CDR2 sequences are SGHTA and FQGNSA. The V end lost 3 bases, the J end lost 3 bases, and 18 bases lay between the germline ends. CDR3 length: 16 amino acids. The CDR3 DNA follows: TGTGCCAGCAGCTTTCCCCCAGGGGTACTATTCTACGAGCAGTACTTC. Translated, it gives CASSFPPGVLFYEQYF.

The V gene is TRBV7-3, the J gene TRBJ1-4, with 9 bases that match TRBD1. Looked up from germline, CDR1 is SGHTA and CDR2 is FQGTGA. V was pared by 0 bases and J by 6 bases, with 2 bases of the junction left unmatched. The CDR3 has 15 amino acids. DNA of the CDR3: TGTGCCAGCAGCTTAACGGGACAGGGCCATGAAAAACTGTTTTTT. Its protein is CASSLTGQGHEKLFF.

This clone appeared a few times. Distinct nucleotide sequences in the sample also encode this CDR3. The chain uses TRBV9 and TRBJ1-5; D gene uncertain. The CDR3 contains 15 residues. Germline loops: CDR1 SGDLS, CDR2 YYNGEE. V was cut by 0 bases and J by 0 bases, with 7 bases left in between. CDR3 sequence: CASSVEGNSNQPQHF. As DNA, the CDR3 is TGTGCCAGCAGCGTAGAAGGGAATAGCAATCAGCCCCAGCATTTT. Complete variable domain (other parts from reference TRBV9 and TRBJ1-5): DSGVTQTPKHLITATGQRVTLRCSPRSGDLSVYWYQQSLDQGLQFLIQYYNGEERAKGNILERFSAQQFPDLHSELNLSSLELGDSALYFCASSVEGNSNQPQHFGDGTRLSIL.

The V call is TRBV11-3, the J call TRBJ2-3; 7 bases map to TRBD2. There are 16 residues in the CDR3. CDR1 SGHNT and CDR2 YENEEA come from the germline V gene. V lost 6 bases to trimming and J lost 0 bases; unmatched junction nucleotides: 9. As DNA, the CDR3 is TGTGCCAGCAGTGTAGCGGGCGGGGCTAGCACAGATACGCAGTATTTT. Amino acid sequence: CASSVAGGASTDTQYF.

This chain joins TRBV6-1 and TRBJ1-1; D remains unclear. Germline assignment: CDR1 MNHNS and CDR2 SASEGT. This CDR3 has 19 residues. The V and J ends lost 2 bases and 0 bases respectively, with 22 bases between them. The CDR3 loop is CASSEYKGWAGIMNTEAFF. DNA of the CDR3: TGTGCCAGCAGTGAATATAAAGGGTGGGCGGGAATAATGAACACTGAAGCTTTCTTT.

J is TRBJ2-7 and V is TRBV6-5; D is uncertain. The CDR3 is made up of 13 amino acids. CDR1 and CDR2 (germline): MNHEY, SVGAGI. V lost 5 bases to trimming and J lost 4 bases, with 12 bases between them. Here the CDR3 reads CASSLVGGYEQYF. The CDR3 DNA follows: TGTGCCAGCAGTCTGGTGGGTGGGTACGAGCAGTACTTC.

The rearrangement uses TRBV7-7 and TRBJ2-2; D gene unclear. The ends were cut back, 5 bases at V and 6 bases at J, with 16 bases in the middle. The CDR3 runs 15 residues. Germline CDR1 and CDR2: SSHAT and FNYEAQ (reference sequence). The DNA for the CDR3 is TGTGCCAGCAGCCCGAGGTCTAGTGAGTCCGGGGAGCTGTTTTTT. Amino acid sequence: CASSPRSSESGELFF.

J is TRBJ1-4 and V is TRBV4-1; D unresolved. V was pared by 7 bases and J by 0 bases, with 9 bases between. CDR1 is MGHRA and CDR2 is YSYEKL in the germline V gene. The CDR3 sequence is 14 residues long. The CDR3 sequence is CASKRGTTNEKLFF. For the CDR3, the DNA is TGCGCCAGCAAGCGAGGAACAACTAATGAAAAACTGTTTTTT.

This clone showed up just a few times. The chain has TRBV5-1 and TRBJ2-5; D is uncertain. Germline CDR1 SGHRS, CDR2 YFSETQ. The CDR3 is made up of 11 amino acids. V lost 0 bases and J lost 14, with 11 bases in between. The CDR3: CASSLDLIVYF. As DNA, the CDR3 is TGCGCCAGCAGCTTGGATCTGATTGTCTACTTC.

The gene calls are TRBV5-1 and TRBJ2-1, with 8 bases that match TRBD2. The V gene end was trimmed by 3 bases and the J gene end by 0 bases; junction bases not matched to a gene: 14. CDR1 and CDR2 from the germline V gene are SGHRS and YFSETQ. This CDR3 has 19 residues. The CDR3 nucleotides read TGCGCCAGCAGCTCGGGACTAGACCTTCCGGGCAGCTCCTACAATGAGCAGTTCTTC. Protein product: CASSSGLDLPGSSYNEQFF.

The rearrangement joins TRBV19 to TRBJ2-5, with TRBD2 matching 10 bases. From germline, CDR1 is LNHDA and CDR2 SQIVND (reference sequence). The J segment lost 5 bases and the V segment lost 5 bases, leaving 11 bases of the junction unmatched. This CDR3 comprises 16 residues. The CDR3 DNA reads TGTGCCAGTAGTCCCTATCTAGCGGGGGCCGGGGAGACCCAGTACTTC. Amino acid sequence: CASSPYLAGAGETQYF.

V is TRBV5-4 and J is TRBJ2-5; D ambiguous. Trimming took 0 bases from V and 5 from J, leaving 11 bases between them. CDR1 and CDR2 (germline): SGHNT, YYREEE (reference sequence). CDR3 size: 14 residues. CDR3 nucleotide sequence: TGTGCCAGCAGCTTGGGGGGTTTTTCGGAGACCCAGTACTTC. Translation: CASSLGGFSETQYF.

The V call is TRBV5-1, the J call TRBJ2-7, with D perhaps matching TRBD1 (6 bases). This CDR3 contains 12 residues. Germline-derived CDR1 and CDR2 are SGHRS and YFSETQ. V lost 6 bases and J 6 bases, leaving 13 bases between the germline ends. CDR3 in DNA: TGCGCCAGCAACGACCCGACAGGCGAGCAGTACTTC. Translated, it gives CASNDPTGEQYF. The full variable domain, rest sourced from reference TRBV5-1 and TRBJ2-7, is KAGVTQTPRYLIKTRGQQVTLSCSPISGHRSVSWYQQTPGQGLQFLFEYFSETQRNKGNFPGRFSGRQFSNSRSEMNVSTLELGDSALYLCASNDPTGEQYFGPGTRLTVT.

The V gene is TRBV9, the J gene TRBJ1-1; 11 bases agree with TRBD1. The length of the CDR3 is 16 residues. Germline V gene sequence: CDR1 SGDLS, CDR2 YYNGEE. V shed 2 bases, J shed 4 bases, and the junction held 7 bases outside the gene matches. CDR3 DNA: TGTGCCAGCAGCGTTGAACCGGGACAGGGGGGCACTGAAGCTTTCTTT. It specifies CASSVEPGQGGTEAFF. Based on the CDR3 plus reference TRBV9 and TRBJ1-1, the full variable domain is DSGVTQTPKHLITATGQRVTLRCSPRSGDLSVYWYQQSLDQGLQFLIQYYNGEERAKGNILERFSAQQFPDLHSELNLSSLELGDSALYFCASSVEPGQGGTEAFFGQGTRLTVV.

The chain combines TRBV5-1 with TRBJ1-6; no definite D call. CDR1 and CDR2 from the germline V gene are SGHRS and YFSETQ. V gave up 0 bases and J gave up 10 bases, with 14 bases separating them. CDR3 length: 15 amino acids. The CDR3 DNA follows: TGCGCCAGCAGCTTGGAACCGGGAGGAGGATCACCCCTCCACTTT. Its protein is CASSLEPGGGSPLHF.